The text below deals with one T cell receptor beta chain. The sample comes from a study of blood T cell repertoires in COVID-19. Using immunoSEQ multiplex PCR, the repertoire was profiled, and TCRdb retains in-frame clones only, with some absent. This table has some 270,000 clones, about 83% appearing once. Sequencing used peripheral blood. This TCR came from a woman older than 75 with COVID-19, enrolled during active disease.

The CDR3, as DNA: TGTGCCAGCAGCTTAGGGCGGGGGGCCGGAGATACGCAGTATTTT. It yields the protein CASSLGRGAGDTQYF. V is TRBV7-2 and J is TRBJ2-3, with 8 bases fitting TRBD2. This CDR3 has 15 residues. CDR1 is SGHTA, CDR2 FQGNSA, per germline. V gave up 1 base and J gave up 5 bases; unmatched junction bases: 5.